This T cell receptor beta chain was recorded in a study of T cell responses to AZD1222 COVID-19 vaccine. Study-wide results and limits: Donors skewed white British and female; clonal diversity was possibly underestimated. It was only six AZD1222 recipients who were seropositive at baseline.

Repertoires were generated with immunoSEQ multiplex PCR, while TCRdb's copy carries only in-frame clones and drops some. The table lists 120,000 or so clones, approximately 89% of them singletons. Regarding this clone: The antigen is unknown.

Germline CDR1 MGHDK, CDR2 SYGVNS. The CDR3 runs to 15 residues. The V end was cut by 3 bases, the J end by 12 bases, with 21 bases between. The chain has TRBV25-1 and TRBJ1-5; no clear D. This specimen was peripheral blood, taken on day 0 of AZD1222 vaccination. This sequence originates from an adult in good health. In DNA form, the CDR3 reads TGTGCCAGCAGTGACGCGGCAAATGCGGATCGGCGCCAGCATTTT. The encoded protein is CASSDAANADRRQHF. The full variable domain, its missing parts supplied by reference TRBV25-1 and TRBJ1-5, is EADIYQTPRYLVIGTGKKITLECSQTMGHDKMYWYQQDPGMELHLIHYSYGVNSTEKGDLSSESTVSRIRTEHFPLTLESARPSHTSQYLCASSDAANADRRQHFGDGTRLSIL.